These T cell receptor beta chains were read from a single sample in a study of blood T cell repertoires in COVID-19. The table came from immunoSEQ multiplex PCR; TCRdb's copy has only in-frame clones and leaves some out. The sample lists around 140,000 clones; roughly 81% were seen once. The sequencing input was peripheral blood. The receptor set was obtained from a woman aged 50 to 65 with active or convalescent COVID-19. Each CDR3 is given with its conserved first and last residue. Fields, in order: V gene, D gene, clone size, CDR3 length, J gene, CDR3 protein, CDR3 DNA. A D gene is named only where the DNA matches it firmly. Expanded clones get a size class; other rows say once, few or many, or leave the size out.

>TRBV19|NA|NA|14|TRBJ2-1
CASSSKGSYNEQFF
TGTGCCAGTAGTAGCAAGGGGTCCTACAATGAGCAGTTCTTC
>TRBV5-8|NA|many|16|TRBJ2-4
CASSPGQTLAKNIQYF
TGTGCCAGCAGCCCCGGACAGACTCTAGCCAAAAACATTCAGTACTTC
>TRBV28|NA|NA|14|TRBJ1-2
CASSSGSPHYGYTF
TGTGCCAGCAGTTCCGGGTCACCCCACTATGGCTACACCTTC
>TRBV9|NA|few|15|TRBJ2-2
CASSVAPSASRELFF
TGTGCCAGCAGCGTAGCTCCCTCCGCGAGCCGGGAGCTGTTTTTT
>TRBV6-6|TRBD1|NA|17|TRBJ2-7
CASSLKAQGSSSYEQYF
TGTGCCAGCAGTCTAAAAGCACAGGGGTCAAGCTCCTACGAGCAGTACTTC
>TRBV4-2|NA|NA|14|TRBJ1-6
CASSQGNSNSPLHF
TGTGCCAGCAGCCAAGGTAACAGTAATTCACCCCTCCACTTT
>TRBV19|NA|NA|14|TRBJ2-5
CASHDRTAQETQYF
TGTGCCAGTCACGATCGGACAGCCCAGGAGACCCAGTACTTC
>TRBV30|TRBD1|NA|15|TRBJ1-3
CAWRPDRGSGNTIYF
TGTGCCTGGAGGCCCGACAGGGGCTCTGGAAACACCATATATTTT
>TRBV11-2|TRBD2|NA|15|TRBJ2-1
CASSPTSGKIVEQFF
TGTGCCAGCAGCCCCACTAGCGGGAAAATAGTTGAGCAGTTCTTC
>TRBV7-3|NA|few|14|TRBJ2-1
CASSPRAGGNEQFF
TGTGCCAGCAGCCCGAGGGCCGGAGGCAATGAGCAGTTCTTC
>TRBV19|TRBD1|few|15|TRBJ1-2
CASSILTGQVDGYTF
TGTGCCAGTAGTATTCTGACAGGGCAGGTCGATGGCTACACCTTC
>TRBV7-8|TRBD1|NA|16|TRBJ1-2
CASSLGGPDRAYGYTF
TGTGCCAGCAGCTTAGGGGGACCCGACAGGGCTTATGGCTACACCTTC
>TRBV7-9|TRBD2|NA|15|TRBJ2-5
CASSWGGGLQETQYF
TGTGCCAGCAGCTGGGGCGGGGGGCTTCAAGAGACCCAGTACTTC
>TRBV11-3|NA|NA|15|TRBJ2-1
CASSLGTGIFNEQFF
TGTGCCAGCAGCTTAGGCACAGGGATATTCAATGAGCAGTTCTTC
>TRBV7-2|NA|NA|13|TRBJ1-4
CASSPATNEKLFF
TGTGCCAGCAGCCCAGCAACTAATGAAAAACTGTTTTTT
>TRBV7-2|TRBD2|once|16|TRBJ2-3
CASSLGGSGGADTQYF
TGTGCCAGCAGCTTAGGTGGTAGCGGGGGGGCAGATACGCAGTATTTT
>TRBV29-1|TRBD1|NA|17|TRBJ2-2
CSVEGVPGQGTTGELFF
TGCAGCGTTGAGGGGGTTCCGGGACAGGGGACCACCGGGGAGCTGTTTTTT
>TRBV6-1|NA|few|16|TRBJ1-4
CASSEQGERGNEKLFF
TGTGCCAGCAGTGAACAAGGGGAGCGGGGTAATGAAAAACTGTTTTTT
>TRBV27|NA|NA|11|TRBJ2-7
CASSPLYEQYF
TGTGCCAGCAGTCCCCTCTACGAGCAGTACTTC
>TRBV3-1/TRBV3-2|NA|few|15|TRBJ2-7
CASSQGGLTSYEQYF
TGTGCCAGCAGCCAAGGGGGCCTCACCTCCTACGAGCAGTACTTC
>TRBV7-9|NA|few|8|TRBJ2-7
CASGPHSF
TGTGCCAGCGGGCCCCACTCCTTC
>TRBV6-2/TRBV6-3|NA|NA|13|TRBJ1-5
CASSLTGGQPQHF
TGTGCCAGCAGCCTGACAGGTGGTCAGCCCCAGCATTTT
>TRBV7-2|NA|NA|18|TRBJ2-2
CASSSLGGWTAGTGELFF
TGTGCCAGCAGCTCCTTAGGGGGATGGACAGCAGGGACCGGGGAGCTGTTTTTT
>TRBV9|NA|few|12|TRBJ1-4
CASVIQREKLFF
TGTGCCAGCGTCATTCAGCGGGAAAAACTGTTTTTT
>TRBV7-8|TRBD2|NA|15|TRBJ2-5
CASSPGLAAGETQYF
TGTGCCAGCAGCCCCGGACTAGCGGCTGGGGAGACCCAGTACTTC
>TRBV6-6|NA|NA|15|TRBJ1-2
CASTNYGGRNYGYTF
TGTGCCAGCACCAATTACGGAGGACGCAATTATGGCTACACCTTC
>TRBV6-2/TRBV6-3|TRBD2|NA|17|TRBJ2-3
CASSHYDGTSMADTQYF
TGTGCCAGCAGCCACTACGACGGGACTAGCATGGCAGATACGCAGTATTTT
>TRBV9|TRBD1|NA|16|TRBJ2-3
CASSFQTGGMTDTQYF
TGTGCCAGCAGCTTCCAGACAGGGGGCATGACAGATACGCAGTATTTT
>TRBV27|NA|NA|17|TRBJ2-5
CASRSSERGTTQETQYF
TGTGCCAGCAGATCATCGGAAAGGGGAACTACACAAGAGACCCAGTACTTC
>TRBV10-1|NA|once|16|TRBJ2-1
CALASVQDCSYNEQFF
TGCGCCTTGGCTAGCGTACAGGACTGCTCCTACAATGAGCAGTTCTTC
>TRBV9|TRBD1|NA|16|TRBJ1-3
CASSARQGVTGNTIYF
TGTGCCAGCAGCGCTCGACAGGGAGTGACTGGAAACACCATATATTTT
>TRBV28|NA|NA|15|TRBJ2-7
CASSSPGDSSYEQYF
TGTGCCAGCAGTTCCCCCGGGGATAGCTCCTACGAGCAGTACTTC
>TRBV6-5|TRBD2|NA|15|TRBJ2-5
CASSLLAGGQETQYF
TGTGCCAGCAGCTTACTAGCGGGAGGGCAAGAGACCCAGTACTTC
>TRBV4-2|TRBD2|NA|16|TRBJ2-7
CASSQGAGFSSYEQYF
TGTGCCAGCAGCCAGGGAGCGGGATTCAGCTCCTACGAGCAGTACTTC
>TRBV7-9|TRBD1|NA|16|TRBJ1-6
CASSLAPGGSDSPLHF
TGTGCCAGCAGCTTAGCTCCAGGGGGCAGCGATTCACCCCTCCACTTT
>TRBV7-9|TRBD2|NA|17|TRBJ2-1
CASSLRLREGAYNEQFF
TGTGCCAGCAGCTTAAGGCTTCGGGAGGGGGCCTACAATGAGCAGTTCTTC
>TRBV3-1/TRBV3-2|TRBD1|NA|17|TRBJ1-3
CASSQRIQGAGGNTIYF
TGTGCCAGCAGCCAAAGAATACAGGGGGCCGGTGGAAACACCATATATTTT
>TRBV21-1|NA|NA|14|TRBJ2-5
CASRIAGNQETQYF
TGTGCCAGTAGAATAGCGGGAAACCAAGAGACCCAGTACTTC
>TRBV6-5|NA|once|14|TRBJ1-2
CASSPGQPNYGYTF
TGTGCCAGCAGCCCGGGACAACCAAACTATGGCTACACCTTC
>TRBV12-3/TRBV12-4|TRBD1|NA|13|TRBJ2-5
CASSQQGPETQYF
TGTGCCAGCAGTCAACAGGGGCCGGAGACCCAGTACTTC